A single sample gave rise to the 23 T cell receptor beta chains below, sequenced in a study of cytomegalovirus exposure and HLA in healthy donors. Researchers ran the PCR with 60 Vbeta and 13 Jbeta primers. Using immunoSEQ multiplex PCR, the repertoire was profiled, and TCRdb retains in-frame clones only, with some absent. Of about 270,000 clones listed, roughly 70% are singletons. The sequenced sample consisted of PBMCs. These receptors were collected from a female donor in good health and CMV-seronegative.

This chain uses TRBV7-9 with TRBJ2-1; TRBD2 agrees at 8 bases. Germline V gene data show CDR1 as SEHNR and CDR2 as FQNEAQ (reference sequence). The junction had 8 bases not matched to a gene; V was cut back by 6 bases and J by 1 base. CDR3 length equals 16 residues. This CDR3 reads CASRLSGRGSYNEQFF. DNA of the CDR3: TGTGCCAGCAGACTCAGCGGGAGAGGATCCTACAATGAGCAGTTCTTC. Based on the CDR3 plus reference TRBV7-9 and TRBJ2-1, the full variable domain is DTGVSQNPRHKITKRGQNVTFRCDPISEHNRLYWYRQTLGQGPEFLTYFQNEAQLEKSRLLSDRFSAERPKGSFSTLEIQRTEQGDSAMYLCASRLSGRGSYNEQFFGPGTRLTVL.

This clone was observed a few times. In nucleotides, the CDR3 is TGTGCCAGCGCCCGAGGCGGGAGGGCCCCCTACAATGAGCAGTTCTTC. It yields the protein CASARGGRAPYNEQFF. The chain recombines TRBV5-8 with TRBJ2-1; 9 positions match TRBD2. The CDR3 is made up of 16 amino acids. J was trimmed by 2 bases and V by 7 bases; bases with no gene match: 10. Germline V gene lookup returns CDR1 SGHTS and CDR2 YDEGEE.

The V call is TRBV13, the J call TRBJ1-1; 11 bases match TRBD1. This CDR3 comprises 16 residues. Germline V gene data show CDR1 as PRHDT and CDR2 as FYEKMQ (reference sequence). Trimming at V came to 5 bases and at J to 0 bases, leaving 5 bases not matched to a gene. The CDR3 loop reads CASSPLGQGVNTEAFF. CDR3 DNA: TGTGCCAGCAGCCCCCTGGGACAGGGGGTGAACACTGAAGCTTTCTTT.

V gene TRBV9 combines with J gene TRBJ2-1; TRBD2 matches at 7 bases. J gave up 7 bases and V 7 bases, and 8 bases lay outside the gene matches. This CDR3 is 13 amino acids long. Per germline, CDR1 SGDLS and CDR2 YYNGEE. CDR3 coding DNA: TGTGCCAGCGAGGGGCGGGAGAGGAATGAGCAGTTCTTC. Translation gives CASEGRERNEQFF.

The chain couples TRBV29-1 to TRBJ1-5, with TRBD1 as a possible D gene (6 bases). The V gene's germline CDR1 is SQVTM and CDR2 ANQGSEA. V dropped 4 bases and J dropped 5 bases, with 15 bases sitting between them. This CDR3 region has 14 residues. CDR3 sequence: CSVGGGLGHQPQHF. The CDR3 DNA reads TGCAGCGTTGGGGGGGGCTTGGGTCATCAGCCCCAGCATTTT.

This chain connects TRBV11-1 to TRBJ2-3, with D perhaps TRBD1 (5 bases). Trimming left V 3 bases short and J 0 bases short, with 7 bases between. The germline gives CDR1 SGHAT, CDR2 FQDESV (reference sequence). The CDR3 length is 14 residues. The CDR3 loop is CASSLTASTDTQYF. CDR3 bases: TGTGCCAGCAGCTTGACAGCGAGCACAGATACGCAGTATTTT.

Comments on this clone: At one boundary the junction diverges from the germline segment, which might be a read error. The rearrangement uses TRBV10-3 and TRBJ1-1, with TRBD1 as a possible D gene (6 bases). There are 14 residues in the CDR3. Germline CDR1 ENHRY, CDR2 SYGVKD. The CDR3 loop is CAIIEDSVNTEAFF. DNA of the CDR3: TGTGCCATCATTGAGGACAGCGTGAACACTGAAGCTTTCTTT.

In the case of this clone: Other nucleotide sequences from this sample produce the same CDR3. The chain carries TRBV15 and TRBJ2-7; D may be TRBD1 (5 bases). V was cut by 0 bases and J by 0 bases, with 6 bases left in between. Germline V gene sequence: CDR1 LNHNV, CDR2 YYDKDF (reference sequence). The CDR3 has 14 amino acids. The CDR3 sequence: CATSRDRASYEQYF. The CDR3 DNA reads TGTGCCACCAGCAGAGACAGGGCCTCCTACGAGCAGTACTTC. The entire variable domain, with the rest obtained from reference TRBV15 and TRBJ2-7, is as follows: DAMVIQNPRYQVTQFGKPVTLSCSQTLNHNVMYWYQQKSSQAPKLLFHYYDKDFNNEADTPDNFQSRRPNTSFCFLDIRSPGLGDTAMYLCATSRDRASYEQYFGPGTRLTVT.

DNA for the CDR3: TGCGCCAGCAGCCCAGCAAGGGACAGGGTAGGAAGTGAAAAACTGTTTTTT. As protein: CASSPARDRVGSEKLFF. J is TRBJ1-4 and V is TRBV10-1; 9 nucleotides agree with TRBD1. This CDR3 is 17 amino acids long. Trimming took 6 bases from V and 7 from J; bases not matched to a gene: 15. The germline V gene has CDR1 WNHNN and CDR2 SYGVQD (reference sequence).

V gene TRBV5-1 combines with J gene TRBJ2-5, with D tentatively TRBD2 (6 bases). The J call may be incorrect, as the DNA end agrees better with TRBJ2-7. CDR3 size: 12 residues. Germline V CDR1 and CDR2: SGHRS, YFSETQ. CDR3 bases: TGCGCCAGCAGCTTTGGGGGGTACGAGCAGTACTTC. This translates into CASSFGGYEQYF.

The V and J genes are TRBV5-1 and TRBJ1-1; no definite D call. CDR3 size: 13 residues. V was cut by 2 bases and J by 5 bases, with 10 bases left in between. Germline lookup yields CDR1 SGHRS and CDR2 YFSETQ. CDR3 DNA: TGCGCCAGCAGCTTAGTTCCGGAGACTGAAGCTTTCTTT. Translating gives CASSLVPETEAFF.

About this clone itself: Other DNA variants within this sample encode the same CDR3. V usage is TRBV25-1 and J usage is TRBJ2-7, with D maybe TRBD1 (6 bases). CDR3 length equals 13 residues. The V gene's germline CDR1 is MGHDK and CDR2 SYGVNS. V lost 7 bases and J 0 bases, leaving 10 bases between the germline ends. The DNA for the CDR3 is TGTGCCAGCACCGGGGACAACTCCTACGAGCAGTACTTC. It codes for CASTGDNSYEQYF.

The rearrangement links TRBV6-1 to TRBJ2-2; weak D call: TRBD1 (5 bases). Germline V gives CDR1 MNHNS, CDR2 SASEGT. V lost 4 bases, J lost 2 bases, and 8 bases lay in between. CDR3 length: 14 residues. CDR3 residues: CASSGRGNTGELFF. CDR3 DNA sequence: TGTGCCAGCAGTGGAAGGGGAAACACCGGGGAGCTGTTTTTT.

The chain employs TRBV11-3 and TRBJ2-1; possible D gene TRBD1, 5 bases. Germline V CDR1 and CDR2: SGHNT, YENEEA. Trimming pared 1 base from V and 3 bases from J, leaving 7 bases between. This CDR3 region has 14 residues. Here the CDR3 reads CASSLGGLYNEQFF. For the CDR3, the DNA is TGTGCCAGCAGCTTAGGGGGCCTCTACAATGAGCAGTTCTTC. Complete variable domain (other parts from reference TRBV11-3 and TRBJ2-1): EAGVVQSPRYKIIEKKQPVAFWCNPISGHNTLYWYLQNLGQGPELLIRYENEEAVDDSQLPKDRFSAERLKGVDSTLKIQPAELGDSAVYLCASSLGGLYNEQFFGPGTRLTVL.

The J gene is TRBJ2-7, the V gene TRBV7-9; D gene unclear. The germline V gene has CDR1 SEHNR and CDR2 FQNEAQ (reference sequence). V was pared by 5 bases and J by 7 bases, with 21 bases between. This CDR3 is built from 15 residues. As DNA, the CDR3 is TGTGCCAGCAGCCCCCCTCGGTCCGGGTTACCTGAGCAGTACTTC. Its protein is CASSPPRSGLPEQYF.

This clone was detected a few times. V usage is TRBV18 and J usage is TRBJ2-5; a weak D match, TRBD1 (6 bases). The germline gives CDR1 KGHSH, CDR2 LQKENI. The ends were cut back, 3 bases at V and 7 bases at J, with 15 bases in the middle. CDR3 length: 14 amino acids. This CDR3 reads CASSPTGGSRTQYF. Here the CDR3 DNA reads TGTGCCAGCTCACCGACAGGAGGTAGCAGGACCCAGTACTTC.

The chain couples TRBV25-1 to TRBJ1-5, with TRBD1 matching 8 bases. V lost 4 bases to trimming and J lost 12 bases; unmatched junction nucleotides: 2. From germline, CDR1 is MGHDK and CDR2 SYGVNS. This CDR3 comprises 11 residues. CDR3 in DNA: TGTGCCAGCAGTGGCGGACAGGGCCAGCATTTT. This translates into CASSGGQGQHF. Together with reference TRBV25-1 and TRBJ1-5, the CDR3 gives the full variable domain: EADIYQTPRYLVIGTGKKITLECSQTMGHDKMYWYQQDPGMELHLIHYSYGVNSTEKGDLSSESTVSRIRTEHFPLTLESARPSHTSQYLCASSGGQGQHFGDGTRLSIL.

Details on this clone: The germline gene is not matched at one end of the junction; a read error may be the cause. The chain joins TRBV30 to TRBJ1-4; 9 bases line up with TRBD1. Per germline, CDR1 GTSNPN and CDR2 SVGIG (reference sequence). The CDR3 is 14 amino acids. The CDR3 sequence is CAWGVGQGDEKLFF. CDR3 DNA sequence: TGTGCCTGGGGTGTGGGACAGGGAGATGAAAAACTGTTTTTT.

This clone was detected a few times. The rearrangement uses TRBV28 and TRBJ1-2; D unresolved. V lost 2 bases to trimming and J lost 2 bases, with 9 bases between them. The CDR3 loop spans 14 amino acids. The germline V gene has CDR1 MDHEN and CDR2 SYDVKM. The CDR3 bases are TGTGCCAGCAGTTTAACCTCGGGGAACTATGGCTACACCTTC. Protein product: CASSLTSGNYGYTF.

The chain links TRBV6-5 to TRBJ1-5, with a possible D match to TRBD1 (6 bases). Looked up from germline, CDR1 is MNHEY and CDR2 is SVGAGI. V gave up 5 bases and J gave up 4 bases, with 15 bases separating them. This CDR3 is built from 15 residues. In DNA, the CDR3 is TGTGCCAGCAGTCTCGGACAGAGCATGAATCAGCCCCAGCATTTT. Its protein product is CASSLGQSMNQPQHF.

The chain combines TRBV25-1 with TRBJ2-7, with a weak D call TRBD2 (5 bases). Germline assignment: CDR1 MGHDK and CDR2 SYGVNS. V lost 6 bases and J lost 0, with 9 bases in between. The CDR3 sequence is 13 residues long. CDR3 coding DNA: TGTGCCAGCAGACTGGGGAGCTCCTACGAGCAGTACTTC. Its translation: CASRLGSSYEQYF.

This clone was found once. V gene TRBV7-2 combines with J gene TRBJ2-7; 7 positions match TRBD2. The CDR3 sequence is 14 residues long. Trimming cost V 5 bases and J 5 bases; bases outside gene matches: 9. Per the germline V gene, CDR1 is SGHTA and CDR2 is FQGNSA. CDR3 residues: CASSGGGGSHEQYF. CDR3 sequence (DNA): TGTGCCAGCAGCGGCGGGGGTGGGAGCCACGAGCAGTACTTC.

The rearrangement links TRBV6-6 to TRBJ2-3; 7 bases align to TRBD1. V lost 4 bases and J lost 2; bases outside the gene matches: 3. Per the germline V gene, CDR1 is MNHNY and CDR2 is SVGAGI (reference sequence). The CDR3 is made up of 14 amino acids. The CDR3 coding sequence is TGTGCCAGCAGTTTGGACAGGCCCACAGATACGCAGTATTTT. Residues: CASSLDRPTDTQYF.